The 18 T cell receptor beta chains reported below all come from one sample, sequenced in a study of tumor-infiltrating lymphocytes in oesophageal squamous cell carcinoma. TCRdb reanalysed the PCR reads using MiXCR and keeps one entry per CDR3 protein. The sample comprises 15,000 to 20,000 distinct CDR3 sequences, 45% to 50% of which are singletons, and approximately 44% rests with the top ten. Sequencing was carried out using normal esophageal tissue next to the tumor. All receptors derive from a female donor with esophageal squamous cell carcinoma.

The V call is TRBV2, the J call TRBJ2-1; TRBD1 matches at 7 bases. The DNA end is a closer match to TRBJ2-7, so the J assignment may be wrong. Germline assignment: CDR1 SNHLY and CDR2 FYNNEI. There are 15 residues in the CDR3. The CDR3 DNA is TGTGCCAGCACGGGCCCTGACAGGGCTCTTAACGAGCAGTACTTC. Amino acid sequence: CASTGPDRALNEQYF.

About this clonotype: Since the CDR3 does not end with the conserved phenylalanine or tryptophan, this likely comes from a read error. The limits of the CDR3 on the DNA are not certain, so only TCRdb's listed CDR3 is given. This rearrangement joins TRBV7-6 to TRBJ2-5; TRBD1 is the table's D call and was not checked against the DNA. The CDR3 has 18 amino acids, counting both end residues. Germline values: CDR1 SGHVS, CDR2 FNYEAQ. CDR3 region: CASSVAGGGARGGYTFGS.

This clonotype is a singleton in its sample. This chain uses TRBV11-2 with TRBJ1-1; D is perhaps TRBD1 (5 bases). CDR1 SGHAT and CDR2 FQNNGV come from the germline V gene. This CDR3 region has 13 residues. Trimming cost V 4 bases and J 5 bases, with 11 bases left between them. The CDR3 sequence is CASSYGRGTEAFF. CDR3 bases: TGTGCCAGCAGCTACGGGAGGGGTACTGAAGCTTTCTTT.

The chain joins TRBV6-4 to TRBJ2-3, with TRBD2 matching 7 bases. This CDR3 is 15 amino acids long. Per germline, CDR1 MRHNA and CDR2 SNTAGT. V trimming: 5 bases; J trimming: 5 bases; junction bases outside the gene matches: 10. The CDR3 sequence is CASSLGGGIGDTQYF. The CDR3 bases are TGTGCCAGCAGTCTGGGGGGGGGGATTGGAGATACGCAGTATTTT.

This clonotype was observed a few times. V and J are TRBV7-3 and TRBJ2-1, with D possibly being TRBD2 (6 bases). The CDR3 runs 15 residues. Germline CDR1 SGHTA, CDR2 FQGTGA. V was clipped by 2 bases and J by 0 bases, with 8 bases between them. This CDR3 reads CASSLLAFSYNEQFF. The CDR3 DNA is TGTGCCAGCAGCTTACTAGCGTTCTCCTACAATGAGCAGTTCTTC.

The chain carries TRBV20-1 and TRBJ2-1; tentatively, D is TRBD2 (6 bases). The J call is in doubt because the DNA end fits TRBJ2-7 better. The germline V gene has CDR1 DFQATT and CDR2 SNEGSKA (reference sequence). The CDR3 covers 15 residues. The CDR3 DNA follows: TGCAGTGCTAGAGACCCCCTAGCGTCCTCCTACGAGCAGTACTTC. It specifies CSARDPLASSYEQYF.

CDR3 amino acids: CASSWASGGAADTQYF. The CDR3, as DNA: TGTGCCAGCAGCTGGGCTAGCGGGGGGGCGGCAGATACGCAGTATTTT. The chain is built from TRBV11-2 and TRBJ2-3; the match to TRBD2 covers 12 bases. Germline CDR1 and CDR2: SGHAT and FQNNGV. CDR3 size: 16 residues. Losses at the gene ends were 4 bases for V and 4 bases for J; bases not matched to a gene: 6.

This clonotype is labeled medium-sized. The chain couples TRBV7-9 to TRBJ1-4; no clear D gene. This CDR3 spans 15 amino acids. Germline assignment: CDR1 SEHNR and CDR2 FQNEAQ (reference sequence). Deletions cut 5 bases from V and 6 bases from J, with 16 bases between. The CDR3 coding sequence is TGTGCCAGCAGCCCGCTGGGCCGCCTCGATGAAAAACTGTTTTTT. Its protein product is CASSPLGRLDEKLFF.

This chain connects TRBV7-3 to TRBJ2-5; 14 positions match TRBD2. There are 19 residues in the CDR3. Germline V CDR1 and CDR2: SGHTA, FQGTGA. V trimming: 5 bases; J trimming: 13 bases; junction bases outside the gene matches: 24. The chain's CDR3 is CASSPGLAGAHPNTGELYF. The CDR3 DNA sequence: TGTGCCAGCAGCCCGGGACTAGCGGGGGCCCACCCGAACACCGGGGAGCTGTACTTC.

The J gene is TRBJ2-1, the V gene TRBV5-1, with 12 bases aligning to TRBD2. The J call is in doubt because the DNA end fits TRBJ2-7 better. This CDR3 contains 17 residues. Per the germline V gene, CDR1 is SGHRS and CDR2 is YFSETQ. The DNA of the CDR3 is TGCGCCAGCAGCTTGGCCGCGACTAGCGGGGGTAGCTACGAGCAGTACTTC. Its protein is CASSLAATSGGSYEQYF.

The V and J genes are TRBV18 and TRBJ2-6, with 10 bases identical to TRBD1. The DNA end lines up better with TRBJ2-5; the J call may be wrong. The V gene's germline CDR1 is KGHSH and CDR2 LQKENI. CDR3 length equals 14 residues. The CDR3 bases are TGTGCCAGCTCACTGGGACAGGGGCAAGAGACCCAGTACTTC. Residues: CASSLGQGQETQYF.

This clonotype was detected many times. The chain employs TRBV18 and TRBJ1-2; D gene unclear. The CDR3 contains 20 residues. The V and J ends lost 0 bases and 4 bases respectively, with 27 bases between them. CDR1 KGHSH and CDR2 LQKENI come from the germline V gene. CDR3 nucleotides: TGTGCCAGCTCACCACCCGCCAACTACTTGGAGGAGCCGGTGGGCTATGGCTACACCTTC. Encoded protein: CASSPPANYLEEPVGYGYTF.

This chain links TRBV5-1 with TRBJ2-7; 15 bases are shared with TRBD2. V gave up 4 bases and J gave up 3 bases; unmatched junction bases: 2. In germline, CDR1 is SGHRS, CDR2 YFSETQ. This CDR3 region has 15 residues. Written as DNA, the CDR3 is TGCGCCAGCAGCGAGGGACTAGCGGGGGGCTACGAGCAGTACTTC. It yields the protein CASSEGLAGGYEQYF.

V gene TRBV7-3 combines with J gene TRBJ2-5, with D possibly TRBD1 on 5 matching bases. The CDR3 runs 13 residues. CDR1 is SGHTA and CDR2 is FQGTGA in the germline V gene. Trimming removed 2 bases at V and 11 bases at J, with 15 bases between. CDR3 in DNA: TGTGCCAGCAGCTTATTGTTGGGGCAGGAGCAGTACTTC. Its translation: CASSLLLGQEQYF.

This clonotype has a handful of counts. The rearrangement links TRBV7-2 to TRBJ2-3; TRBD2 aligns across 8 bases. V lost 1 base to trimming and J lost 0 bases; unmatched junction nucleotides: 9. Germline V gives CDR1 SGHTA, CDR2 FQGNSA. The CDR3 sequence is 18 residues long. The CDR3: CASSLVGSGDTSTDTQYF. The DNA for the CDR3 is TGTGCCAGCAGCTTAGTCGGTAGCGGGGATACTAGCACAGATACGCAGTATTTT.

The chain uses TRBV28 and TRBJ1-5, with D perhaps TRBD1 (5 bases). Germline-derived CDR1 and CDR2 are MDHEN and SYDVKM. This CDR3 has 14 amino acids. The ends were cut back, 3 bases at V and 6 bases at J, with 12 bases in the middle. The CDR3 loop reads CASSFQGDAQPQHF. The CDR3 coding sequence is TGTGCCAGCAGTTTTCAAGGGGATGCTCAGCCCCAGCATTTT.

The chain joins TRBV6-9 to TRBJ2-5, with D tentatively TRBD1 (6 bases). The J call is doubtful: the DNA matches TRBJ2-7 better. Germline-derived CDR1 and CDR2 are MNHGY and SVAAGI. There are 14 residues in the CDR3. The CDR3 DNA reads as TGTGCCAGCAGAAGACAGGCCGACTCCTACGAGCAGTACTTC. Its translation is CASRRQADSYEQYF.

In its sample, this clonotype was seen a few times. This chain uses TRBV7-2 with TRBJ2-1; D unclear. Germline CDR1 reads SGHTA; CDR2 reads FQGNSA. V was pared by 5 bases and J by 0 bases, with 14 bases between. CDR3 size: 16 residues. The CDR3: CASSPSVVSSYNEQFF. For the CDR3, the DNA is TGTGCCAGCAGCCCATCGGTTGTGAGCTCCTACAATGAGCAGTTCTTC.